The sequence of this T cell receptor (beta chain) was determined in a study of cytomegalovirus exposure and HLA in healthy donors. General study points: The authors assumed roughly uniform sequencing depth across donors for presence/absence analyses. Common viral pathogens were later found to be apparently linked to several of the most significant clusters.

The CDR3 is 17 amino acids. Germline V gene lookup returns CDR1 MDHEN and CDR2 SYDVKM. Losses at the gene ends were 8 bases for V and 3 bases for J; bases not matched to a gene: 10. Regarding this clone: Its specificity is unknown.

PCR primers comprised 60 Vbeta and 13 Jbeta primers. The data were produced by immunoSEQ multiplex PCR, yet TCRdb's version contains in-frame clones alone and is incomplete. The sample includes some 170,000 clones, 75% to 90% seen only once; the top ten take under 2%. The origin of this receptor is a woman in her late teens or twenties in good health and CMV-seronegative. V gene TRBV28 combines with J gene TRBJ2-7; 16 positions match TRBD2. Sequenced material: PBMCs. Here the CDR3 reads CASGRGTSGRAIYEQYF. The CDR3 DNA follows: TGTGCCAGCGGCCGTGGGACTAGCGGGAGGGCCATCTACGAGCAGTACTTC.